Listed here are 21 T cell receptor beta chains from one sample, sequenced in a study of T cells after yellow fever vaccination. TCRdb itself ran the 5' RACE reads through MiXCR, one entry per CDR3 protein. The sample consists of roughly 56,000 distinct CDR3 sequences, about 5.6% of them appearing once. Sequences were derived from PBMCs, either bulk or a sorted T-cell subset (CD4+, CD8+, memory, or dextramer-sorted; not recorded which), sampled on the day of the yellow fever booster vaccination. The receptors come from a man between 18 and 35 years old who received the YFV17D yellow fever vaccine.

This clonotype occurred a few times. The CDR3 nucleotides are TGTGCCAGCAGCCAGGCAGGGAGGACTGAAGCTTTCTTT. Amino acid sequence: CASSQAGRTEAFF. The V and J genes are TRBV3-1 and TRBJ1-1; weak D call: TRBD1 (5 bases). Germline V CDR1 and CDR2: LGHDT, YNNKEL (reference sequence). The CDR3 has 13 amino acids. Trimming pared 3 bases from V and 5 bases from J, leaving 10 bases between.

A single count supports this clonotype. This sequence may be a read error, since a much larger clone differs from it by one base. V gene TRBV10-1 combines with J gene TRBJ2-5, with 8 bases fitting TRBD1. This CDR3 has 13 amino acids. Germline V gene data show CDR1 as WNHNN and CDR2 as SYGVQD (reference sequence). V lost 8 bases to trimming and J lost 4 bases; unmatched junction nucleotides: 6. The CDR3 DNA reads TGCGCCAGCGGCCCGGGACAGGTAGAGACCCAGTACTTC. Translated: CASGPGQVETQYF.

This clonotype has only a few counts. The chain joins TRBV14 to TRBJ1-1; tentative D call: TRBD1 (5 bases). The V end lost 5 bases, the J end lost 3 bases, and 16 bases lay between the germline ends. Germline lookup yields CDR1 SGHDN and CDR2 FVKESK. CDR3 size: 15 residues. The CDR3 protein is CASSAIGVKDTEAFF. The DNA for the CDR3 is TGTGCCAGCAGCGCTATAGGGGTCAAAGACACTGAAGCTTTCTTT.

The table lists this clonotype with many counts. The chain employs TRBV12-3 or TRBV12-4 and TRBJ2-1; D is unresolved. CDR3 length: 11 amino acids. V dropped 3 bases and J dropped 7 bases, with 4 bases sitting between them. The CDR3 DNA sequence: TGTGCCAGCAGTTTTTCGAATGAGCAGTTCTTC. Amino acids: CASSFSNEQFF.

V usage is TRBV5-1 and J usage is TRBJ2-1; D remains ambiguous. The V end lost 2 bases, the J end lost 12 bases, and 9 bases lay between the germline ends. Germline V gene data show CDR1 as SGHRS and CDR2 as YFSETQ. CDR3 length: 11 amino acids. The CDR3 loop reads CASSFMSGQFF. CDR3 coding DNA: TGCGCCAGCAGCTTTATGAGTGGGCAGTTCTTC.

This clonotype was detected many times. The chain couples TRBV29-1 to TRBJ2-2; 7 nucleotides match TRBD1. The germline V gene has CDR1 SQVTM and CDR2 ANQGSEA. The CDR3 covers 17 residues. The junction had 11 bases not matched to a gene; V was cut back by 4 bases and J by 0 bases. The CDR3 loop reads CSVAWWAGTANTGELFF. CDR3 sequence (DNA): TGCAGCGTTGCCTGGTGGGCTGGGACAGCGAACACCGGGGAGCTGTTTTTT.

A word on this clonotype: Just one base apart from a much larger clone, this may be a read error. The chain couples TRBV5-1 to TRBJ2-3, with D possibly TRBD1 on 5 matching bases. V was trimmed by 5 bases and J by 8 bases, leaving 15 bases between them. This CDR3 has 13 amino acids. CDR1 is SGHRS, CDR2 YFSETQ, per germline. Written as DNA, the CDR3 is TGCGCCAGCAGTCTGGACATCGAGGTTACGCAGTATTTT. Translated, it gives CASSLDIEVTQYF.

There are many counts of this clonotype. The chain is built from TRBV6-5 and TRBJ1-3; D ambiguous. This CDR3 is built from 11 residues. V was clipped by 2 bases and J by 8 bases, with 4 bases between them. Germline loops: CDR1 MNHEY, CDR2 SVGAGI. CDR3 sequence reads: CASSYRDTIYF. The CDR3 nucleotides are TGTGCCAGCAGTTACAGGGACACCATATATTTT.

This clonotype was observed at least ten times. This chain joins TRBV4-1 and TRBJ1-6, with a tentative D call TRBD1 (6 bases). This CDR3 comprises 17 residues. Germline V gene data show CDR1 as MGHRA and CDR2 as YSYEKL. Trimming removed 0 bases at V and 8 bases at J, with 17 bases between. CDR3 in amino acids: CASSQETGRMIDSPLHF. The CDR3, as DNA: TGCGCCAGCAGCCAAGAGACAGGTCGAATGATCGATTCACCCCTCCACTTT.

Only a few counts were recorded for this clonotype. The V and J genes are TRBV5-6 and TRBJ1-2, with D perhaps TRBD1 (5 bases). The V end was cut by 0 bases, the J end by 7 bases, with 10 bases between. Germline V gene sequence: CDR1 SGHDT, CDR2 YYEEEE. CDR3 length: 13 residues. CDR3 in amino acids: CASSLAGASGYTF. Here the CDR3 DNA reads TGTGCCAGCAGCTTGGCCGGGGCATCTGGCTACACCTTC.

This clonotype appeared a few times. The chain combines TRBV5-5 with TRBJ2-4, with D possibly matching TRBD1 (5 bases). Trimming pared 1 base from V and 0 bases from J, leaving 5 bases between. Germline V gene lookup returns CDR1 SGHKS and CDR2 YYEKEE (reference sequence). The CDR3 consists of 14 residues. The CDR3 reads CASSLRGAKNIQYF. The CDR3 DNA reads as TGTGCCAGCAGCTTGAGGGGAGCCAAAAACATTCAGTACTTC.

This clonotype was seen many times. Its ends do not fully match the called genes, so a read error is possible. This sequence joins TRBV10-2 and TRBJ1-1; D unclear. Per the germline V gene, CDR1 is WSHSY and CDR2 is SAAADI. The CDR3 totals 11 residues. CDR3: CASQRNTEAFF. The CDR3 coding sequence is TGCGCCAGCCAACGGAACACGGAAGCTTTCTTT.

The table lists this clonotype with many counts. The rearrangement uses TRBV7-6 and TRBJ2-5, with D possibly matching TRBD2 (6 bases). This CDR3 spans 17 amino acids. V was pared by 2 bases and J by 5 bases, with 21 bases between. In germline, CDR1 is SGHVS, CDR2 FNYEAQ. CDR3 DNA: TGTGCCAGCAGCTTAAGACGGCCTGGGGGGAAGGTGGAGACCCAGTACTTC. It specifies CASSLRRPGGKVETQYF. Together with reference TRBV7-6 and TRBJ2-5, the CDR3 gives the full variable domain: GAGVSQSPRYKVTKRGQDVALRCDPISGHVSLYWYRQALGQGPEFLTYFNYEAQQDKSGLPNDRFSAERPEGSISTLTIQRTEQRDSAMYRCASSLRRPGGKVETQYFGPGTRLLVL.

In this sample, this clonotype turned up a few times. The chain joins TRBV23-1 to TRBJ2-6; a weak D match, TRBD1 (5 bases). TRBV23-1 is filed as an ORF, its function uncertain. The CDR3 is made up of 17 amino acids. V gave up 4 bases and J gave up 0 bases, with 13 bases separating them. As DNA, the CDR3 is TGCGCCAGCAGTCGGGGCCCAACCCCCTCTGGGGCCAACGTCCTGACTTTC. Translated, it gives CASSRGPTPSGANVLTF.

In its sample, this clonotype was seen many times. The CDR3 DNA reads TGCAGCGTCGGAGACAGGGGGGACACCGGGGAGCTGTTTTTT. Its translation is CSVGDRGDTGELFF. The chain employs TRBV29-1 and TRBJ2-2, with TRBD1 identical over 9 bases. J gave up 3 bases and V 6 bases, and 5 bases lay outside the gene matches. Germline assignment: CDR1 SQVTM and CDR2 ANQGSEA. This CDR3 has 14 amino acids.

The chain is built from TRBV20-1 and TRBJ1-2; D is unresolved. V dropped 0 bases and J dropped 5 bases, with 7 bases sitting between them. Per germline, CDR1 DFQATT and CDR2 SNEGSKA (reference sequence). This CDR3 region has 12 residues. The CDR3 region is CSARDVTYGYTF. In nucleotides, the CDR3 is TGCAGTGCTAGAGATGTAACATATGGCTACACCTTC.

There are a few counts of this clonotype. This CDR3 reads CSARLRGNTEAFF. CDR3 nucleotide sequence: TGCAGTGCACGGCTCAGGGGCAACACTGAAGCTTTCTTT. The genes are TRBV20-1 and TRBJ1-1, with TRBD1 as a possible D gene (6 bases). Germline CDR1 and CDR2: DFQATT and SNEGSKA (reference sequence). This CDR3 region has 13 residues. V gave up 6 bases and J gave up 2 bases, with 13 bases separating them.

Many counts were recorded for this clonotype. The V gene is TRBV4-1, the J gene TRBJ2-7, with a possible D match to TRBD2 (5 bases). The CDR3 sequence is 11 residues long. V lost 10 bases and J 2 bases, leaving 9 bases between the germline ends. Looked up from germline, CDR1 is MGHRA and CDR2 is YSYEKL. DNA for the CDR3: TGCGCCACGTCTAGCACCTACGAGCAGTACTTC. Its translation: CATSSTYEQYF.

This clonotype was detected a few times. The gene calls are TRBV20-1 and TRBJ2-5; D possibly corresponds to TRBD1 (6 bases). The germline gives CDR1 DFQATT, CDR2 SNEGSKA (reference sequence). Trimming left V 1 base short and J 6 bases short, with 27 bases between. CDR3 length: 18 amino acids. CDR3 nucleotides: TGCAGTGCTAGAGCTCCCCATGAAACAGGGTACCAAGAAAAGACCCAGTACTTC. Residues: CSARAPHETGYQEKTQYF.

The V and J genes are TRBV12-3 or TRBV12-4 and TRBJ1-2; 12 nucleotides line up with TRBD1. V lost 3 bases to trimming and J lost 8 bases; unmatched junction nucleotides: 7. The CDR3 is 15 amino acids. CDR3 bases: TGTGCCAGCAGTTTGGGGACAGGGGGCGCAGGAGGCTACACCTTC. Its protein product is CASSLGTGGAGGYTF.

Ten or more counts support this clonotype. The rearrangement joins TRBV7-2 to TRBJ2-1; 9 bases map to TRBD1. Trimming took 5 bases from V and 6 from J; bases not matched to a gene: 5. The germline gives CDR1 SGHTA, CDR2 FQGNSA. The CDR3 consists of 14 residues. The CDR3 sequence: CASSRQGGGNEQFF. The CDR3 coding sequence is TGTGCCAGCAGCCGACAGGGGGGCGGCAATGAGCAGTTCTTC.